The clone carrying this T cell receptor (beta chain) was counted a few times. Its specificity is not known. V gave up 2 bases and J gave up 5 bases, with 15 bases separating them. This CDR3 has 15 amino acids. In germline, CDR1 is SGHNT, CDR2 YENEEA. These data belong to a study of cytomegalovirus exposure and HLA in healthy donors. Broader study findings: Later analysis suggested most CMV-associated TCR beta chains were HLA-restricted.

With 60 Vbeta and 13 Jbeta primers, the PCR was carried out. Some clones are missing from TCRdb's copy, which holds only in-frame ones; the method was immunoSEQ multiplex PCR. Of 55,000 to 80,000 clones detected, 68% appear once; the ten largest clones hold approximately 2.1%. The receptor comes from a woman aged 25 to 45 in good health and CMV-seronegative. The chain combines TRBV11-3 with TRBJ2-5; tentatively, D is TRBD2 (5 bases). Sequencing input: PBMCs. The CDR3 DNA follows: TGTGCCAGCAGCTTACACTCGACGGGCGGGGAGACCCAGTACTTC. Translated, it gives CASSLHSTGGETQYF. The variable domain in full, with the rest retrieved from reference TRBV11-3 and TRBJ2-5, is EAGVVQSPRYKIIEKKQPVAFWCNPISGHNTLYWYLQNLGQGPELLIRYENEEAVDDSQLPKDRFSAERLKGVDSTLKIQPAELGDSAVYLCASSLHSTGGETQYFGPGTRLLVL.